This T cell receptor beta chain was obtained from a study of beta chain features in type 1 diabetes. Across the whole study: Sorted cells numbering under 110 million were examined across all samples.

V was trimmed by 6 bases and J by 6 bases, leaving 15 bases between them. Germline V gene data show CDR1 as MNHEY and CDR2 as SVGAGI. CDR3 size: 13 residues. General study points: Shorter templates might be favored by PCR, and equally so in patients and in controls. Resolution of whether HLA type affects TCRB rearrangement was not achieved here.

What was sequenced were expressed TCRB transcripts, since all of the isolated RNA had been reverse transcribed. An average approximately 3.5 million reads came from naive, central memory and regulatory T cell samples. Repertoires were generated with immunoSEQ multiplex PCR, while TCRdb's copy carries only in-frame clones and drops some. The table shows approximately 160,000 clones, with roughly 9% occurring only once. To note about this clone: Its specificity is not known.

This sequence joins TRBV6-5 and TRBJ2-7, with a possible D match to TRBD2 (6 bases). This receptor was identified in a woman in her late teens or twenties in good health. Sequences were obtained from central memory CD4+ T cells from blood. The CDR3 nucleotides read TGTGCCAGCAGACCCCCTGGCGGGGCCGAGCAGTACTTC. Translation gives CASRPPGGAEQYF.